Below, 11 T cell receptor beta chains from the same sample are listed, as sequenced in a study of T cells in Graves' hyperthyroidism and ophthalmopathy. Amplified regions were TCR beta CDR3 sequences from RNA transcripts. In the first-round RT-PCR of the TCR CDR3, the HTBI primer set was used. TCRdb re-called the multiplex PCR reads with MiXCR, one entry per CDR3 protein. This sample has 300,000 to 450,000 distinct CDR3 sequences, with around a quarter found just once. The sample consisted of blood. The receptors come from a man in his forties or fifties with Graves' hyperthyroidism.

The chain has TRBV27 and TRBJ1-6, with a possible D match to TRBD1 (6 bases). CDR1 MNHEY and CDR2 SMNVEV come from the germline V gene (reference sequence). The CDR3 extends over 15 amino acids. V was pared by 2 bases and J by 7 bases, with 12 bases between. CDR3 coding DNA: TGTGCCAGCAGTTTAGCAGGGGCGACGAATTCACCCCTCCACTTT. Translating gives CASSLAGATNSPLHF.

In DNA, the CDR3 is TGCAGTGCCCATACGACTGCGGGGGGGGAAGTAGATACGCAGTATTTT. Residues: CSAHTTAGGEVDTQYF. The J gene is TRBJ2-3, the V gene TRBV20-1, with 9 nucleotides matching TRBD2. Trimming removed 6 bases from V and 5 bases from J; junction bases left unmatched: 15. Germline V gene sequence: CDR1 DFQATT, CDR2 SNEGSKA (reference sequence). This CDR3 has 16 amino acids.

The chain uses TRBV2 and TRBJ1-1; TRBD1 matches 7 bases. The CDR3 has 13 amino acids. The germline gives CDR1 SNHLY, CDR2 FYNNEI. V dropped 7 bases and J dropped 1; count of bases not matched to a gene: 3. The DNA for the CDR3 is TGTGCCAGCAAGGGACAGAGGAACACTGAAGCTTTCTTT. Its protein product is CASKGQRNTEAFF. The full variable domain, rest sourced from reference TRBV2 and TRBJ1-1, is EPEVTQTPSHQVTQMGQEVILRCVPISNHLYFYWYRQILGQKVEFLVSFYNNEISEKSEIFDDQFSVERPDGSNFTLKIRSTKLEDSAMYFCASKGQRNTEAFFGQGTRLTVV.

CDR3 DNA sequence: TGTGCCAGCAGGTCAACAGGGGCCTACAATGAGCAGTTCTTC. As protein: CASRSTGAYNEQFF. The chain links TRBV12-3 or TRBV12-4 to TRBJ2-1; 7 bases map to TRBD1. This CDR3 region has 14 residues. J gave up 2 bases and V 6 bases, and 4 bases lay outside the gene matches.

V is TRBV5-5 and J is TRBJ2-7; 7 nucleotides line up with TRBD1. V lost 4 bases to trimming and J lost 2 bases; unmatched junction nucleotides: 12. Germline V CDR1 and CDR2: SGHKS, YYEKEE (reference sequence). This CDR3 region has 16 residues. The CDR3 region has the DNA TGTGCCAGCAGCCCCGGGACAGCTAGTCTCACCTACGAGCAGTACTTC. It codes for CASSPGTASLTYEQYF.

The rearrangement links TRBV29-1 to TRBJ2-7; possible D gene TRBD1, 5 bases. The germline V and J ends were trimmed by 7 bases and 4 bases, with 11 bases remaining between them. In germline, CDR1 is SQVTM, CDR2 ANQGSEA. The CDR3 sequence is 11 residues long. The CDR3 sequence: CSARQSYEQYF. The CDR3 bases are TGCAGCGCCCGACAGAGTTACGAGCAGTACTTC.

This clonotype was recorded a few times. This chain connects TRBV3-1 to TRBJ2-5; tentatively, D is TRBD2 (6 bases). CDR3 size: 13 residues. The germline CDR1 and CDR2 sequences are LGHDT and YNNKEL (reference sequence). The V and J ends lost 10 bases and 5 bases respectively, with 17 bases between them. Here the CDR3 DNA reads TGTGCCACCCCCCTCGCGGGATTGGAGACCCAGTACTTC. Translating it yields CATPLAGLETQYF.

This clonotype has a handful of counts. The rearrangement uses TRBV12-3 or TRBV12-4 and TRBJ2-3; 10 nucleotides match TRBD2. CDR3 length: 13 residues. After removal of 6 bases from V and 3 bases from J, the junction contained 0 bases not matched to a gene. CDR3 nucleotide sequence: TGTGCCAGCAGACTAGCGGGAACAGATACGCAGTATTTT. Amino acid sequence: CASRLAGTDTQYF.

J is TRBJ1-2 and V is TRBV10-3; D uncertain. The germline V gene encodes CDR1 ENHRY and CDR2 SYGVKD. The CDR3 length is 12 residues. Trimming took 4 bases from V and 3 from J, leaving 6 bases between them. DNA for the CDR3: TGTGCCATCAGTGCAGCGGACTATGGCTACACCTTC. Residues: CAISAADYGYTF.

This clonotype turned up a few times. As DNA, the CDR3 is TGTGCCAGCAGTTTGGACAGGGGTGGGTACGAGCAGTACTTC. It specifies CASSLDRGGYEQYF. V is TRBV27 and J is TRBJ2-7, with 9 nucleotides matching TRBD1. The CDR3 is 14 residues long. Trimming removed 3 bases from V and 4 bases from J; junction bases left unmatched: 4. Per the germline V gene, CDR1 is MNHEY and CDR2 is SMNVEV (reference sequence).

CDR3 sequence: CASSRHPQMNTEAFF. The CDR3 DNA follows: TGTGCCAGCTCACGCCACCCGCAGATGAACACTGAAGCTTTCTTT. The chain has TRBV18 and TRBJ1-1; the D is unclear. V shed 4 bases and J shed 0 bases, with 12 bases lying between them. The CDR3 has 15 residues. Germline CDR1 and CDR2: KGHSH and LQKENI.